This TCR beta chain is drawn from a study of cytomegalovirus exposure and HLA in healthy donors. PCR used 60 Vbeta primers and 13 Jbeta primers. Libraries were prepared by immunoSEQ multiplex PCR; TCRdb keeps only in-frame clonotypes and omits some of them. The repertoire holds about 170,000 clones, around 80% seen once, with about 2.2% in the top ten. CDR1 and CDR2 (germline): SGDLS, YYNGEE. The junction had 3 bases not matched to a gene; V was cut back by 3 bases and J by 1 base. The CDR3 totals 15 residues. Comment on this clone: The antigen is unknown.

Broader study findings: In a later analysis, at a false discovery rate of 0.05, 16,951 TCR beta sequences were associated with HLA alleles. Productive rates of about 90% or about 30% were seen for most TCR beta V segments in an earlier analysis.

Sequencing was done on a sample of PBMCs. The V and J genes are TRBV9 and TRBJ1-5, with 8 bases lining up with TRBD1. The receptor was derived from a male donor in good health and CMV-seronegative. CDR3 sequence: CASSGQGQSNQPQHF. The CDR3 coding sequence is TGTGCCAGCAGCGGACAGGGGCAGAGCAATCAGCCCCAGCATTTT.